This TCR beta chain was found in a study of glioma-infiltrating T cells. On the study more broadly: Glioblastomas were WHO grade IV, sampled at first diagnosis; low-grade were grade II.

General study results and limits: Above-expected tissue-blood divergence occurred in all gliomas, most in low-grade ones.

TCR alpha and beta CDR3 regions were amplified from RNA using iRepertoire nested multiplex PCR. One entry per CDR3 protein, called by TCRdb with MiXCR from the multiplex PCR reads. The top ten clones hold around 13% of a sample with fewer than 500,000 distinct CDR3 sequences, approximately 42% of them seen once. Germline V CDR1 and CDR2: MDHEN, SYDVKM. The CDR3 has 16 amino acids. The V gene lost 2 bases and the J gene lost 0 bases, with 8 bases spanning the gap. This clonotype was seen repeatedly, ten times or more. The antigen is not known. The clonotype comes from a human donor with low-grade glioma or glioblastoma, undergoing nonglioma brain surgery, or in good health (not recorded which). The V and J genes are TRBV28 and TRBJ2-6; D uncertain. Sequencing was carried out using glioma tissue, nonneoplastic brain tissue, or PBMCs (not recorded which). The CDR3 region has the DNA TGTGCCAGCAGTTTAGGTGGGGTCTCTGGGGCCAACGTCCTGACTTTC. Translating gives CASSLGGVSGANVLTF.